This T cell receptor (beta chain) was sequenced during a study of T-cell reconstitution after alpha-beta-depleted transplantation in children. A TCRbeta library incorporating unique molecular identifiers was prepared. TCRdb called the PCR reads again in MiXCR, with one record for every CDR3 protein. The table has over 550,000 distinct CDR3 sequences, roughly a tenth seen once. V lost 3 bases, J lost 10 bases, and 10 bases stayed unmatched. CDR3 length equals 15 residues. Per the germline V gene, CDR1 is MDHEN and CDR2 is SYDVKM. This clonotype was observed many times. The V gene is TRBV28, the J gene TRBJ2-1, with 9 bases lining up with TRBD2. This sample comprised PBMCs from the stem cell graft donor, obtained from the stem cell graft. This sequence originates from a human donor who donated a stem cell graft to a child with acute myeloid leukemia. The CDR3 bases are TGTGCCAGCAGTTTGGCGGGAGGGCTTGTACGGGAGCAGTTCTTC. Its translation: CASSLAGGLVREQFF. Using reference TRBV28 and TRBJ2-1 for the parts outside the CDR3, the full variable domain is DVKVTQSSRYLVKRTGEKVFLECVQDMDHENMFWYRQDPGLGLRLIYFSYDVKMKEKGDIPEGYSVSREKKERFSLILESASTNQTSMYLCASSLAGGLVREQFFGPGTRLTVL.